What follows are 11 T cell receptor beta chains derived from one specimen sequenced in a study of cytomegalovirus exposure and HLA in healthy donors. The PCR employed 60 Vbeta primers together with 13 Jbeta primers. Libraries were prepared by immunoSEQ multiplex PCR; TCRdb keeps only in-frame clonotypes and omits some of them. The table lists some 160,000 clones, more than 65% of them singletons. The sequenced sample was PBMCs. Receptors were obtained from a woman in her twenties or thirties in good health and CMV-seronegative.

This chain links TRBV19 with TRBJ2-7; TRBD1 matches 7 bases. With 6 bases clipped from V and 2 bases from J, the junction kept 4 bases outside the gene matches. The CDR3 length is 13 residues. CDR1 and CDR2 (germline): LNHDA, SQIVND (reference sequence). The CDR3 nucleotides read TGTGCCAGTAGCCTGACAGGGACCTACGAGCAGTACTTC. Translating gives CASSLTGTYEQYF.

The chain links TRBV27 to TRBJ2-5; 10 bases are a match to TRBD2. The J segment lost 5 bases and the V segment lost 3 bases, leaving 6 bases of the junction unmatched. The CDR3 covers 15 residues. Germline V gene sequence: CDR1 MNHEY, CDR2 SMNVEV (reference sequence). CDR3 DNA: TGTGCCAGCAGTTTGCTAGCGGGAGAGATGGAGACCCAGTACTTC. Protein: CASSLLAGEMETQYF.

This clone was seen a single time. V and J are TRBV6-1 and TRBJ1-5, with 7 nucleotides matching TRBD1. The CDR3 length is 15 residues. CDR1 and CDR2 (germline): MNHNS, SASEGT. Trimming cost V 4 bases and J 0 bases; bases outside gene matches: 3. The CDR3 loop is CASSGGTVSNQPQHF. The DNA of the CDR3 is TGTGCCAGCAGTGGAGGGACAGTTAGCAATCAGCCCCAGCATTTT.

The chain is built from TRBV7-2 and TRBJ2-7; D call uncertain. Germline lookup yields CDR1 SGHTA and CDR2 FQGNSA. The CDR3 spans 14 residues. The V end lost 0 bases, the J end lost 7 bases, and 13 bases lay between the germline ends. In DNA, the CDR3 is TGTGCCAGCAGCTTAGCTTTCCGGCCGGGTGAGCAGTACTTC. This translates into CASSLAFRPGEQYF. The full variable domain, in which reference TRBV7-2 and TRBJ2-7 provide the parts outside the CDR3, is GAGVSQSPSNKVTEKGKDVELRCDPISGHTALYWYRQSLGQGLEFLIYFQGNSAPDKSGLPSDRFSAERTGGSVSTLTIQRTQQEDSAVYLCASSLAFRPGEQYFGPGTRLTVT.

The J gene is TRBJ2-5, the V gene TRBV5-1; D is unclear. With 0 bases removed from V and 1 base from J, the gap between germline ends came to 7 bases. The V gene's germline CDR1 is SGHRS and CDR2 YFSETQ. The CDR3 consists of 14 residues. Here the CDR3 DNA reads TGCGCCAGCAGCTTGGGCCAGATCCAAGAGACCCAGTACTTC. Its protein product is CASSLGQIQETQYF.

This clone has only a few counts. The V and J genes are TRBV4-2 and TRBJ2-7, with 8 bases aligning to TRBD1. This CDR3 has 15 amino acids. Germline CDR1 and CDR2: LGHNA and YNFKEQ. J lost 3 bases, V lost 0 bases, and 4 bases had no gene match. The CDR3 protein is CASSQDQGAHYEQYF. CDR3 sequence (DNA): TGTGCCAGCAGCCAAGATCAGGGGGCCCACTACGAGCAGTACTTC.

The V and J genes are TRBV9 and TRBJ2-1; the match to TRBD1 covers 7 bases. V dropped 4 bases and J dropped 1; count of bases not matched to a gene: 2. Germline V gene lookup returns CDR1 SGDLS and CDR2 YYNGEE. This CDR3 spans 14 amino acids. As DNA, the CDR3 is TGTGCCAGCAGCCCACAGGGGTCCTACAATGAGCAGTTCTTC. It yields the protein CASSPQGSYNEQFF.

The chain uses TRBV9 and TRBJ2-1; D might be TRBD1 (5 bases). V was shortened by 3 bases and J by 3 bases, with 16 bases between the two germline ends. The CDR3 extends over 16 amino acids. Germline V gene lookup returns CDR1 SGDLS and CDR2 YYNGEE. The CDR3 reads CASSALTGYLYNEQFF. The CDR3 nucleotides read TGTGCCAGCAGCGCCCTTACAGGTTACCTCTACAATGAGCAGTTCTTC.

V gene TRBV2 combines with J gene TRBJ1-1, with 8 bases fitting TRBD1. Germline-derived CDR1 and CDR2 are SNHLY and FYNNEI. Germline trimming cut 5 bases from V and 1 base from J; bases unmatched to any gene: 15. The CDR3 is made up of 18 amino acids. The CDR3: CASSLSTPGGVGNTEAFF. Written as DNA, the CDR3 is TGTGCCAGCAGTTTATCGACCCCAGGGGGCGTGGGGAACACTGAAGCTTTCTTT.

This chain uses TRBV9 with TRBJ1-1, with D uncertain. The germline CDR1 and CDR2 sequences are SGDLS and YYNGEE. V dropped 4 bases and J dropped 3 bases, with 7 bases sitting between them. The CDR3 extends over 12 amino acids. The CDR3 region has the DNA TGTGCCAGCAGCCAACCGGACACTGAAGCTTTCTTT. Its translation: CASSQPDTEAFF.

The genes are TRBV13 and TRBJ2-5, with 10 bases aligning to TRBD2. This CDR3 spans 14 amino acids. Germline V gene sequence: CDR1 PRHDT, CDR2 FYEKMQ (reference sequence). V gave up 5 bases and J gave up 3 bases; unmatched junction bases: 3. CDR3 loop: CASSLAGEKETQYF. CDR3 in DNA: TGTGCCAGCAGCCTAGCGGGGGAAAAAGAGACCCAGTACTTC.